What follows are 18 T cell receptor beta chains derived from one specimen sequenced in a study of shared clonotypes between healthy human individuals. Profiled with immunoSEQ multiplex PCR; TCRdb holds only in-frame clones, not every one. The data show some 2.4 million clones, roughly 93% seen once. Sequencing was done on a sample of naive CD4+ T cells from PBMCs. Indicated subset: CD45RA+ positively selected. The receptors here all came from a man between 18 and 35 years old in good health. Some clones in this sample may be carry-over from other donors' samples.

This clone has a handful of counts. This rearrangement joins TRBV2 to TRBJ2-3, with 8 nucleotides matching TRBD2. Germline CDR1 SNHLY, CDR2 FYNNEI. This CDR3 comprises 15 residues. V trimming: 5 bases; J trimming: 0 bases; junction bases outside the gene matches: 4. CDR3 nucleotide sequence: TGTGCCAGCAGTCGCGGGAGGCTCAGCACAGATACGCAGTATTTT. Encoded protein: CASSRGRLSTDTQYF.

The chain couples TRBV27 to TRBJ2-6; 9 bases are a match to TRBD1. Per the germline V gene, CDR1 is MNHEY and CDR2 is SMNVEV (reference sequence). The CDR3 runs to 22 residues. The J segment lost 2 bases and the V segment lost 3 bases, leaving 20 bases of the junction unmatched. The CDR3 DNA reads TGTGCCAGCAGTTTTGGACGAGCCGGGACAGGGACCCCTTTCGCTGGGGCCAACGTCCTGACTTTC. Encoded protein: CASSFGRAGTGTPFAGANVLTF.

The chain employs TRBV5-6 and TRBJ1-6; no definite D call. V dropped 3 bases and J dropped 0 bases, with 10 bases sitting between them. CDR3 size: 16 residues. Per the germline V gene, CDR1 is SGHDT and CDR2 is YYEEEE. This CDR3 reads CASSWTLPSYNSPLHF. The CDR3 DNA follows: TGTGCCAGCAGCTGGACCCTACCCTCCTATAATTCACCCCTCCACTTT.

The chain links TRBV27 to TRBJ2-2; a possible D gene is TRBD2 (6 bases). The germline V gene encodes CDR1 MNHEY and CDR2 SMNVEV (reference sequence). V was trimmed by 2 bases and J by 3 bases, leaving 10 bases between them. The CDR3 covers 15 residues. The CDR3 DNA follows: TGTGCCAGCAGTTTAGTCGTAGCGGACACCGGGGAGCTGTTTTTT. Its translation is CASSLVVADTGELFF.

This clone was observed a few times. The chain couples TRBV18 to TRBJ2-7, with 7 nucleotides matching TRBD1. J lost 3 bases, V lost 2 bases, and 7 bases had no gene match. This CDR3 has 15 residues. Germline loops: CDR1 KGHSH, CDR2 LQKENI. The CDR3 reads CASSPIGGAIYEQYF. The DNA of the CDR3 is TGTGCCAGCTCACCAATAGGGGGCGCAATCTACGAGCAGTACTTC.

The V call is TRBV6-1, the J call TRBJ1-5; D ambiguous. The CDR3 length is 15 residues. The ends were cut back, 1 base at V and 6 bases at J, with 13 bases in the middle. CDR1 and CDR2 from the germline V gene are MNHNS and SASEGT. The CDR3 DNA follows: TGTGCCAGCAGTGAAGGGCAGGAACTTCGTCAGCCCCAGCATTTT. This codes for CASSEGQELRQPQHF.

The chain carries TRBV7-8 and TRBJ2-3, with D tentatively TRBD2 (6 bases). The V end lost 5 bases, the J end lost 8 bases, and 26 bases lay between the germline ends. The CDR3 totals 17 residues. Germline V gene sequence: CDR1 SGHVS, CDR2 FQNEAQ. The CDR3 sequence is CASSQYRDSSPVGTQYF. The CDR3 region has the DNA TGTGCCAGCAGCCAGTACCGGGACTCTTCCCCGGTAGGTACGCAGTATTTT.

This chain uses TRBV14 with TRBJ2-7, with 7 bases lining up with TRBD1. There are 15 residues in the CDR3. The germline gives CDR1 SGHDN, CDR2 FVKESK. Unmatched junction bases numbered 21, after V lost 8 bases and J lost 11 bases. The CDR3: CASGRLTGTDFREYF. The CDR3 region has the DNA TGTGCCAGCGGACGATTAACCGGGACAGATTTTAGGGAGTACTTC.

V gene TRBV6-5 combines with J gene TRBJ2-7; D might be TRBD1 or TRBD2, each matching 5 bases. This CDR3 comprises 15 residues. Germline V gene data show CDR1 as MNHEY and CDR2 as SVGAGI. V was clipped by 4 bases and J by 0 bases, with 13 bases between them. In DNA form, the CDR3 reads TGTGCCAGCAGTTTCCGGGACCGTCACTCCTACGAGCAGTACTTC. Protein sequence: CASSFRDRHSYEQYF.

The chain couples TRBV27 to TRBJ2-5; 11 nucleotides match TRBD2. The CDR3 contains 14 residues. V dropped 5 bases and J dropped 4; count of bases not matched to a gene: 3. Germline CDR1 MNHEY, CDR2 SMNVEV (reference sequence). In nucleotides, the CDR3 is TGTGCCAGCAGTCAGGGGACTAGCGGAGAGACCCAGTACTTC. Amino acids: CASSQGTSGETQYF.

The gene calls are TRBV5-6 and TRBJ1-2; D might be TRBD1 (5 bases). Trimming removed 2 bases from V and 0 bases from J, with 11 bases in between. The CDR3 spans 15 residues. CDR1 SGHDT and CDR2 YYEEEE come from the germline V gene. The CDR3 DNA follows: TGTGCCAGCAGCTTCATCGACAGTCCTAACTATGGCTACACCTTC. Protein sequence: CASSFIDSPNYGYTF.

The chain links TRBV25-1 to TRBJ1-5, with 8 bases aligning to TRBD1. The V and J ends lost 10 bases and 0 bases, in that order; junction bases with no gene match: 14. Per germline, CDR1 MGHDK and CDR2 SYGVNS. The CDR3 is 17 residues long. DNA of the CDR3: TGTGCCAACCTGAGACAGGGGCCCCGATATAGCAATCAGCCCCAGCATTTT. The encoded protein is CANLRQGPRYSNQPQHF. Full variable domain (remainder filled in from reference TRBV25-1 and TRBJ1-5): EADIYQTPRYLVIGTGKKITLECSQTMGHDKMYWYQQDPGMELHLIHYSYGVNSTEKGDLSSESTVSRIRTEHFPLTLESARPSHTSQYLCANLRQGPRYSNQPQHFGDGTRLSIL.

This clone showed up just once. The chain has TRBV7-2 and TRBJ1-1, with D maybe TRBD1 (5 bases). V was shortened by 5 bases and J by 0 bases, with 13 bases between the two germline ends. CDR1 is SGHTA and CDR2 is FQGNSA in the germline V gene. The CDR3 covers 15 residues. The CDR3 bases are TGTGCCAGCAGCGGGTCCGGGACTGTGAACACTGAAGCTTTCTTT. Its translation is CASSGSGTVNTEAFF. Complete variable domain (other parts from reference TRBV7-2 and TRBJ1-1): GAGVSQSPSNKVTEKGKDVELRCDPISGHTALYWYRQSLGQGLEFLIYFQGNSAPDKSGLPSDRFSAERTGGSVSTLTIQRTQQEDSAVYLCASSGSGTVNTEAFFGQGTRLTVV.

As regards this clone: Other DNA variants within this sample encode the same CDR3. V gene TRBV5-1 combines with J gene TRBJ2-5; D not resolved. The germline CDR1 and CDR2 sequences are SGHRS and YFSETQ. CDR3 size: 11 residues. V was shortened by 7 bases and J by 2 bases, with 6 bases between the two germline ends. The CDR3 nucleotides read TGCGCCAGCGGAGAACAAGAGACCCAGTACTTC. Its protein is CASGEQETQYF.

A remark on this clone: This same CDR3 is encoded by further DNA sequences in the sample. The V gene is TRBV5-1, the J gene TRBJ2-1, with D uncertain. The V end lost 5 bases, the J end lost 1 base, and 7 bases lay between the germline ends. This CDR3 spans 13 amino acids. The germline CDR1 and CDR2 sequences are SGHRS and YFSETQ. The CDR3 DNA follows: TGCGCCAGCAGTTCGGGTTCCTACAATGAGCAGTTCTTC. This encodes CASSSGSYNEQFF.

This chain links TRBV9 with TRBJ2-5, with TRBD2 matching over 10 bases. The CDR3 is 14 residues long. Germline-derived CDR1 and CDR2 are SGDLS and YYNGEE. After removal of 1 base from V and 3 bases from J, the junction contained 0 bases not matched to a gene. DNA of the CDR3: TGTGCCAGCAGCGTACTAGCGGGAGAAGAGACCCAGTACTTC. This gives the protein CASSVLAGEETQYF.

The chain combines TRBV2 with TRBJ2-7; 10 bases map to TRBD2. The CDR3 consists of 16 residues. CDR1 and CDR2 from the germline V gene are SNHLY and FYNNEI. The junction had 11 bases not matched to a gene; V was cut back by 2 bases and J by 7 bases. The CDR3 here is CASSEMGLAGVGEQYF. In DNA form, the CDR3 reads TGTGCCAGCAGTGAAATGGGTCTAGCGGGAGTGGGTGAGCAGTACTTC.

The chain has TRBV19 and TRBJ2-4, with D tentatively TRBD1 or TRBD2 (5 bases each). Trimming removed 7 bases at V and 3 bases at J, with 19 bases between. CDR3 length: 16 residues. Germline V gene lookup returns CDR1 LNHDA and CDR2 SQIVND (reference sequence). The CDR3 DNA is TGTGCCAGTACTCCCCGGGGCCAAAGTGGCAAAAACATTCAGTACTTC. Protein: CASTPRGQSGKNIQYF. Full variable domain (outside the CDR3, taken from reference TRBV19 and TRBJ2-4): DGGITQSPKYLFRKEGQNVTLSCEQNLNHDAMYWYRQDPGQGLRLIYYSQIVNDFQKGDIAEGYSVSREKKESFPLTVTSAQKNPTAFYLCASTPRGQSGKNIQYFGAGTRLSVL.